This TCR beta chain was obtained from a study of blood T cell repertoires in COVID-19. The germline gives CDR1 SGHDT, CDR2 YYEEEE. V was trimmed by 4 bases and J by 5 bases, leaving 12 bases between them. CDR3 size: 13 residues. Only a few counts were recorded for this clone. This table comes from immunoSEQ multiplex PCR, and its TCRdb copy is limited to in-frame clones, with some not included. The data contain 300,000 to 400,000 clones, around 86% of them singletons. Input material: PBMCs or T cells enriched from blood (not recorded which). The rearrangement joins TRBV5-6 to TRBJ1-1; D may be TRBD1 (5 bases). The receptor was derived from a woman in her thirties or forties with acute COVID-19. The CDR3 protein is CASSVNQGTEAFF. CDR3 nucleotides: TGTGCCAGCAGCGTAAATCAGGGTACTGAAGCTTTCTTT.